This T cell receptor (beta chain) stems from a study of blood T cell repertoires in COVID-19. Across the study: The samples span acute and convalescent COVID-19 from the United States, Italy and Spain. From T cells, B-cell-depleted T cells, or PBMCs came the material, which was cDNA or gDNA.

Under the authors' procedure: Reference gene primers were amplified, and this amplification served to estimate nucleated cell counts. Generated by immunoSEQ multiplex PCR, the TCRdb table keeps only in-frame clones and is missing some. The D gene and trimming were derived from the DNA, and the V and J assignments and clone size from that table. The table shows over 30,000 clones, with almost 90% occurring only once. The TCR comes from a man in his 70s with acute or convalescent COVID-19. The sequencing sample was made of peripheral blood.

The CDR3 DNA sequence: TGTGCCAGCAGCTTAGAGGCAGGGGGTTTCAACACTGAAGCTTTCTTT. Translating gives CASSLEAGGFNTEAFF. The chain links TRBV7-2 to TRBJ1-1; 7 bases agree with TRBD1. The CDR3 covers 16 residues. Per germline, CDR1 SGHTA and CDR2 FQGNSA. V lost 1 base and J lost 2; bases outside the gene matches: 7.